What follows describes a single T cell receptor beta chain. The data belong to a study of control samples from healthy donors and cancer patients. The V gene's germline CDR1 is PRHDT and CDR2 FYEKMQ (reference sequence). Trimming removed 4 bases from V and 4 bases from J, with 14 bases in between. This CDR3 is 14 amino acids long. Assay used: immunoSEQ multiplex PCR; TCRdb lists only in-frame clones, some missing. In the table there are 150,000 or so clones, roughly 93% of which are singletons. The V and J genes are TRBV13 and TRBJ2-7; TRBD1 might be the D (6 bases). This clonotype was sampled from a man between 18 and 35 years old in good health. Sequenced input: blood. The CDR3 DNA sequence: TGTGCCAGCAGCTCCGACAGGAATACATACGAGCAGTACTTC. Protein sequence: CASSSDRNTYEQYF.